The 14 T cell receptor beta chains listed next were all sequenced from one sample in a study of STAT5B mutations in CD4+ large granular lymphocyte leukemia. Generated by immunoSEQ multiplex PCR, the TCRdb table keeps only in-frame clones and is missing some. The sample gives just over 40,000 clones, roughly 83% of which show up once; about 0.38% is in the top ten. Source material: CD4+ T cells from blood buffy coats. These TCRs come from a human donor in good health.

The rearrangement joins TRBV10-3 to TRBJ2-2; D is ambiguous. Looked up from germline, CDR1 is ENHRY and CDR2 is SYGVKD. This CDR3 spans 14 amino acids. Trimming pared 10 bases from V and 2 bases from J, leaving 14 bases between. The CDR3 coding sequence is TGTGCCACATCTTTACAGAGAAACACCGGGGAGCTGTTTTTT. Translating gives CATSLQRNTGELFF.

V and J are TRBV30 and TRBJ1-2, with D maybe TRBD1 (5 bases). V lost 2 bases, J lost 0 bases, and 16 bases lay in between. The germline V gene encodes CDR1 GTSNPN and CDR2 SVGIG (reference sequence). The CDR3 length is 16 residues. CDR3 sequence: CAWSPYSGTPNYGYTF. The CDR3 nucleotides are TGTGCCTGGAGTCCCTATTCAGGGACCCCTAACTATGGCTACACCTTC.

This clone was seen a single time. The chain couples TRBV18 to TRBJ1-1, with TRBD1 matching over 9 bases. The length of the CDR3 is 14 residues. Germline-derived CDR1 and CDR2 are KGHSH and LQKENI. V gave up 6 bases and J gave up 0 bases; unmatched junction bases: 2. The chain's CDR3 is CASSGQGLNTEAFF. DNA of the CDR3: TGTGCCAGCTCCGGACAGGGGCTGAACACTGAAGCTTTCTTT.

This chain uses TRBV6-1 with TRBJ2-1; 9 bases agree with TRBD2. Germline CDR1 MNHNS, CDR2 SASEGT. The CDR3 totals 15 residues. Trimming took 0 bases from V and 9 from J; bases not matched to a gene: 6. The CDR3 protein is CASSEAVLAGGEQFF. CDR3 nucleotides: TGTGCCAGCAGTGAAGCGGTACTAGCGGGCGGTGAGCAGTTCTTC.

The chain carries TRBV6-6 and TRBJ1-1; 7 nucleotides agree with TRBD1. There are 14 residues in the CDR3. Per germline, CDR1 MNHNY and CDR2 SVGAGI (reference sequence). Trimming took 5 bases from V and 3 from J; bases not matched to a gene: 6. The CDR3 spells CASSRQGWDTEAFF. The CDR3 DNA reads TGTGCCAGCAGTAGACAGGGCTGGGACACTGAAGCTTTCTTT.

The genes are TRBV6-6 and TRBJ1-5; 7 bases are a match to TRBD1. The V and J ends lost 5 bases and 5 bases, in that order; junction bases with no gene match: 3. The germline CDR1 and CDR2 sequences are MNHNY and SVGAGI (reference sequence). The CDR3 covers 13 residues. The CDR3 DNA reads as TGTGCCAGCAGTCGGGACAGCGATCAGCCCCAGCATTTT. Protein product: CASSRDSDQPQHF.

This chain uses TRBV7-3 with TRBJ2-2, with 7 positions matching TRBD2. Germline CDR1 is SGHTA and CDR2 is FQGTGA. This CDR3 has 15 residues. J gave up 4 bases and V 2 bases, and 4 bases lay outside the gene matches. The DNA for the CDR3 is TGTGCCAGCAGCTTAGTTGAGCGGGGCACCGGGGAGCTGTTTTTT. This translates into CASSLVERGTGELFF.

J is TRBJ2-3 and V is TRBV2; D not resolved. Trimming stripped 1 base from V and 8 bases from J, with 7 bases between. The CDR3 totals 12 residues. From germline, CDR1 is SNHLY and CDR2 FYNNEI. The CDR3 protein is CASSEEVPTQYF. In DNA, the CDR3 is TGTGCCAGCAGTGAAGAAGTGCCTACGCAGTATTTT.

The chain uses TRBV9 and TRBJ2-1; D is undetermined. Deletions cut 4 bases from V and 0 bases from J, with 5 bases between. CDR1 and CDR2 from the germline V gene are SGDLS and YYNGEE. The CDR3 loop spans 13 amino acids. CDR3 nucleotide sequence: TGTGCCAGCAGCCAGAGCTCCTACAATGAGCAGTTCTTC. Translated, it gives CASSQSSYNEQFF.

V gene TRBV10-1 combines with J gene TRBJ2-7, with 11 positions matching TRBD1. The trim removed 5 bases at V and 6 bases at J, leaving 6 bases unmatched. This CDR3 spans 14 amino acids. CDR1 is WNHNN, CDR2 SYGVQD, per germline (reference sequence). CDR3: CASSKWTGGREQYF. DNA for the CDR3: TGCGCCAGCAGTAAATGGACAGGGGGCCGCGAGCAGTACTTC.

The CDR3 is CATRTGAGSPLHF. The CDR3 nucleotides read TGTGCCACCCGGACAGGGGCGGGTTCACCCCTCCACTTT. The rearrangement links TRBV2 to TRBJ1-6, with TRBD1 identical over 9 bases. V gave up 10 bases and J gave up 9 bases; unmatched junction bases: 7. CDR3 length equals 13 residues. The germline gives CDR1 SNHLY, CDR2 FYNNEI.

This chain joins TRBV7-9 and TRBJ2-3; D may be TRBD1 (6 bases). Per germline, CDR1 SEHNR and CDR2 FQNEAQ (reference sequence). Trimming stripped 3 bases from V and 5 bases from J, with 12 bases between. The CDR3 is 14 amino acids. CDR3: CASSFTGTLDTQYF. CDR3 nucleotides: TGTGCCAGCAGCTTCACCGGGACACTAGATACGCAGTATTTT.

J is TRBJ2-5 and V is TRBV10-3; the D is unclear. The CDR3 covers 12 residues. Trimming removed 6 bases at V and 5 bases at J, with 10 bases between. Germline CDR1 reads ENHRY; CDR2 reads SYGVKD. CDR3 DNA sequence: TGTGCCATCAGCCAAGCTCGGGAGACCCAGTACTTC. Residues: CAISQARETQYF.

V is TRBV4-1 and J is TRBJ2-3; weak D call: TRBD2 (6 bases). The CDR3 is 15 residues long. Germline CDR1 and CDR2: MGHRA and YSYEKL. Trimming cost V 0 bases and J 4 bases, with 11 bases left between them. The CDR3 loop is CASSQDGGYADTQYF. CDR3 coding DNA: TGCGCCAGCAGCCAAGATGGGGGGTACGCAGATACGCAGTATTTT.